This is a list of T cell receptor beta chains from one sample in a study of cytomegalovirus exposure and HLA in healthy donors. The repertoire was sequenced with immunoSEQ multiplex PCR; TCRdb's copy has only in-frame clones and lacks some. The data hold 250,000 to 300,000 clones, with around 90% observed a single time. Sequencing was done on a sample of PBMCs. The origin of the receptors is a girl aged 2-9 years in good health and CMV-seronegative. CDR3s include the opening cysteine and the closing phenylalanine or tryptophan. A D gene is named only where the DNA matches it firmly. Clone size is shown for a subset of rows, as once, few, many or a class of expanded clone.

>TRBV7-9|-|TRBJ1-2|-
TGTGCCAGCAGCTTCGGGCAGGGGCTTAACTATGGCTACACCTTC
CASSFGQGLNYGYTF
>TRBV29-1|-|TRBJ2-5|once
TGCAGCGTTGAAGAGCGGGGACAGATCCAAGAGACCCAGTACTTC
CSVEERGQIQETQYF
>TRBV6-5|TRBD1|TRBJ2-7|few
TGTGCCAGCAGTTACACAGGGGGCAGCTACGAGCAGTACTTC
CASSYTGGSYEQYF
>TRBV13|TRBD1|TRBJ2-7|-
TGTGCCAGCACCGCCGGGACAGGGGAGAGCGAGCAGTACTTC
CASTAGTGESEQYF
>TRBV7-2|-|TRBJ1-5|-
TGTGCCAGCGAGGACTCCCTGGGGGGGGTGGGCAATCAGCCCCAGCATTTT
CASEDSLGGVGNQPQHF
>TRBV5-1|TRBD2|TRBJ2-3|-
TGCGCCAGCAGCTTGGGACTAGCTGGGACAGATACGCAGTATTTT
CASSLGLAGTDTQYF
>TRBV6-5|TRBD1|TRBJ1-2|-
TGTGCCAGCAGTCCTGACAGGGCAAACTATCGCGGCTACACCTTC
CASSPDRANYRGYTF
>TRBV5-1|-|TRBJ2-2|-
TGCGCCAGCGGTCTAGCCGGGGTCCTGGACACCGGGGAGCTGTTTTTT
CASGLAGVLDTGELFF
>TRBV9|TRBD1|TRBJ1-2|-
TGTGCCAGCAGCCTCCGACAGGGGGCCGTACCTTACTATGGCTACACCTTC
CASSLRQGAVPYYGYTF
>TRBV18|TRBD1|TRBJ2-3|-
TGTGCCAGCTCACCACTGGGACAGGGGGTCACAGATACGCAGTATTTT
CASSPLGQGVTDTQYF
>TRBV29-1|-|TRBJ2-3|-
TGCAGCGCCCGACAGCCTAGCACAGATACGCAGTATTTT
CSARQPSTDTQYF
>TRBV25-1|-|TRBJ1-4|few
TGTGCCAGCAGTGAATGGGCGGGGAATGAAAAACTGTTTTTT
CASSEWAGNEKLFF
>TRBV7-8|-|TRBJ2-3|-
TGTGCCAGCAGGGTCAGTCATACGCAGTATTTT
CASRVSHTQYF
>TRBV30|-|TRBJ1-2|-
TGTGCCTGGACAGGTACTGGCGCCTATGGCTACACCTTC
CAWTGTGAYGYTF